The 19 T cell receptor beta chains in this list originate from one sample, sequenced in a study of T cells in Graves' hyperthyroidism and ophthalmopathy (dated by TCRdb to the late 2010s). Libraries were built with multiplex PCR. The reads were generated on an Illumina HiSeq 2000. TCR beta CDR3 regions were amplified from RNA transcripts. The first round of RT-PCR for the TCR CDR3 was performed with the HTBI primer set and the Qiagen OneStep RT-PCR kit. The raw public data were reprocessed by TCRdb itself: fastp quality trimming at Q25, MiXCR clonotype calling, in-frame beta chains only. Each record represents a unique CDR3 protein, reported with the most common genes and DNA among its rows. The sample profile shows 560,000 or so distinct CDR3 sequences; about half of them were found once. The leading ten clones occupy just under 8.5% of the sample. The sample taken for sequencing was peripheral blood or thyroid tissue (not recorded which). The receptors shown here come from a woman younger than 35 with Graves' hyperthyroidism. Donor details come from another sample of the same person, matched by shared clones.

The table lists this clonotype with many counts. The chain is built from TRBV10-3 and TRBJ1-5; no reliable D call. Germline-derived CDR1 and CDR2 are ENHRY and SYGVKD. Trimming shortened V by 4 bases and J by 3 bases, and 10 bases separated the two germline ends. The CDR3 covers 14 residues. The CDR3 DNA is TGTGCCATCAGTGCTTCGAGGGACAATCAGCCCCAGCATTTT. Translated: CAISASRDNQPQHF.

This clonotype was counted between two and nine times. This chain joins TRBV20-1 and TRBJ2-7, with 8 bases lining up with TRBD2. CDR3 length: 15 amino acids. V trimming: 1 base; J trimming: 0 bases; junction bases outside the gene matches: 5. Germline CDR1 and CDR2: DFQATT and SNEGSKA (reference sequence). The CDR3 spells CSARGPSGRSYEQYF. For the CDR3, the DNA is TGCAGTGCTAGAGGGCCTAGCGGGCGCTCCTACGAGCAGTACTTC.

V usage is TRBV16 and J usage is TRBJ1-2; perhaps TRBD1 as D (5 bases). V lost 0 bases and J lost 2, with 7 bases in between. Germline V gene sequence: CDR1 KGHSY, CDR2 FQNENV. The CDR3 is 14 residues long. The CDR3 here is CASSQSWGNYGYTF. Here the CDR3 DNA reads TGTGCCAGCAGCCAATCGTGGGGCAACTATGGCTACACCTTC.

The chain carries TRBV25-1 and TRBJ1-2; D may be TRBD1 (5 bases). Trimming pared 5 bases from V and 7 bases from J, leaving 20 bases between. The V gene's germline CDR1 is MGHDK and CDR2 SYGVNS. The CDR3 covers 15 residues. CDR3 coding DNA: TGTGCCAGCAGTTTCGGAACGACAGTGACGGGTGGCTACACCTTC. Translated, it gives CASSFGTTVTGGYTF.

This chain uses TRBV25-1 with TRBJ2-7; TRBD2 matches 13 bases. This CDR3 comprises 16 residues. The germline V gene encodes CDR1 MGHDK and CDR2 SYGVNS. With V trimmed by 6 bases and J by 4 bases, 9 bases remained unmatched. The CDR3 bases are TGTGCCAGCAGCTCACTGGAGGGACTAGCGGGATACGAGCAGTACTTC. Translating gives CASSSLEGLAGYEQYF.

V and J are TRBV16 and TRBJ1-3, with D tentatively TRBD1 (5 bases). Germline CDR1 is KGHSY and CDR2 is FQNENV. Trimming took 5 bases from V and 0 from J, leaving 11 bases between them. The CDR3 runs 15 residues. The CDR3 reads CASSTDIYSGNTIYF. Here the CDR3 DNA reads TGTGCCAGCAGCACGGACATTTACTCTGGAAACACCATATATTTT.

The rearrangement joins TRBV25-1 to TRBJ1-4; D gene ambiguous. The CDR3 sequence is 15 residues long. V lost 5 bases to trimming and J lost 4 bases, with 14 bases between them. The germline V gene encodes CDR1 MGHDK and CDR2 SYGVNS. The CDR3 spells CASSYRSLGNEKLFF. DNA of the CDR3: TGTGCCAGCAGTTACCGCTCACTGGGTAATGAAAAACTGTTTTTT. Full variable domain (outside the CDR3, taken from reference TRBV25-1 and TRBJ1-4): EADIYQTPRYLVIGTGKKITLECSQTMGHDKMYWYQQDPGMELHLIHYSYGVNSTEKGDLSSESTVSRIRTEHFPLTLESARPSHTSQYLCASSYRSLGNEKLFFGSGTQLSVL.

The rearrangement joins TRBV20-1 to TRBJ2-7; D gene unclear. The length of the CDR3 is 12 residues. Germline V gives CDR1 DFQATT, CDR2 SNEGSKA (reference sequence). The V gene lost 1 base and the J gene lost 5 bases, with 9 bases spanning the gap. The CDR3 loop reads CSARGIGDEQYF. CDR3 in DNA: TGCAGTGCTAGAGGGATAGGCGACGAGCAGTACTTC.

Of note for this clonotype: An end of the junction differs from the germline gene, which may be a read error. The chain couples TRBV7-3 to TRBJ2-2; the match to TRBD2 covers 7 bases. CDR3 size: 18 residues. Germline V lookup: CDR1 SGHTA, CDR2 FQGTGA. CDR3 sequence (DNA): TGCGCCAGCAGCCAAGATCTTTTCGGACTAGCGAACACCGGGGAGCTGTTTTTT. This codes for CASSQDLFGLANTGELFF.

V gene TRBV19 combines with J gene TRBJ1-5; TRBD1 is a possible D gene (6 bases). Germline CDR1 reads LNHDA; CDR2 reads SQIVND (reference sequence). V dropped 3 bases and J dropped 3 bases, with 15 bases sitting between them. CDR3 length equals 16 residues. In DNA, the CDR3 is TGTGCCAGTAGTATGGTCCCGGGACACTTCAATCAGCCCCAGCATTTT. Its translation is CASSMVPGHFNQPQHF. The complete variable domain, with remaining parts taken from reference TRBV19 and TRBJ1-5, reads DGGITQSPKYLFRKEGQNVTLSCEQNLNHDAMYWYRQDPGQGLRLIYYSQIVNDFQKGDIAEGYSVSREKKESFPLTVTSAQKNPTAFYLCASSMVPGHFNQPQHFGDGTRLSIL.

This clonotype was counted many times. The rearrangement uses TRBV6-6 and TRBJ2-5, with D maybe TRBD1 (6 bases). The germline V and J ends were trimmed by 5 bases and 2 bases, with 12 bases remaining between them. The germline gives CDR1 MNHNY, CDR2 SVGAGI (reference sequence). The CDR3 loop spans 14 amino acids. In nucleotides, the CDR3 is TGTGCCAGCAGTCGGCCTGGACAGCAAGAGACCCAGTACTTC. Translating gives CASSRPGQQETQYF.

V and J are TRBV10-3 and TRBJ1-1; TRBD1 matches at 8 bases. Germline trimming cut 2 bases from V and 3 bases from J; bases unmatched to any gene: 2. The CDR3 is made up of 14 amino acids. Germline lookup yields CDR1 ENHRY and CDR2 SYGVKD. The CDR3 sequence: CAISETGGYTEAFF. The CDR3 nucleotides are TGTGCCATCAGTGAGACAGGGGGGTACACTGAAGCTTTCTTT.

This sequence joins TRBV10-3 and TRBJ1-5; TRBD1 might be the D (5 bases). CDR1 and CDR2 (germline): ENHRY, SYGVKD. The CDR3 spans 16 residues. Trimming cost V 2 bases and J 2 bases, with 13 bases left between them. The CDR3 DNA follows: TGTGCCATCAGTGAGGGCGTCGGGGACGGCAATCAGCCCCAGCATTTT. It specifies CAISEGVGDGNQPQHF.

As regards this clonotype: A much larger clone differs from this one at a single base, so this may be a read error. V gene TRBV7-2 combines with J gene TRBJ1-2; D unresolved. This CDR3 has 15 amino acids. CDR1 and CDR2 from the germline V gene are SGHTA and FQGNSA. Trimming took 5 bases from V and 0 from J, leaving 13 bases between them. The CDR3 DNA reads as TGTGCCAGCAGCCTACTGGACGGGACTAACTATGGCTACACCTTC. It yields the protein CASSLLDGTNYGYTF.

The chain joins TRBV20-1 to TRBJ1-5; D unresolved. V lost 2 bases to trimming and J lost 4 bases, with 9 bases between them. The germline V gene has CDR1 DFQATT and CDR2 SNEGSKA (reference sequence). The CDR3 covers 13 residues. CDR3 in amino acids: CSARQRNNQPQHF. The CDR3 DNA reads as TGCAGTGCTAGACAGCGGAATAATCAGCCCCAGCATTTT.

This chain connects TRBV10-3 to TRBJ1-6; 9 bases map to TRBD1. The CDR3 sequence is 14 residues long. With V trimmed by 6 bases and J by 7 bases, 4 bases remained unmatched. CDR1 is ENHRY and CDR2 is SYGVKD in the germline V gene. The CDR3 here is CAISVQGANSPLHF. In nucleotides, the CDR3 is TGTGCCATCAGCGTACAGGGGGCCAATTCACCCCTCCACTTT.

This clonotype showed up many times. The chain recombines TRBV7-6 with TRBJ2-5; 8 nucleotides match TRBD2. The CDR3 runs 13 residues. With V trimmed by 11 bases and J by 7 bases, 12 bases remained unmatched. CDR1 is SGHVS and CDR2 is FNYEAQ in the germline V gene. The CDR3 coding sequence is TGTGCCGTAGCGGGGAGGCGCGAGGCGACCCAGTACTTC. The encoded protein is CAVAGRREATQYF. The whole variable domain, filled in from reference TRBV7-6 and TRBJ2-5, reads GAGVSQSPRYKVTKRGQDVALRCDPISGHVSLYWYRQALGQGPEFLTYFNYEAQQDKSGLPNDRFSAERPEGSISTLTIQRTEQRDSAMYRCAVAGRREATQYFGPGTRLLVL.

This clonotype was seen many times. The rearrangement uses TRBV7-9 and TRBJ2-7; 7 bases agree with TRBD2. The germline CDR1 and CDR2 sequences are SEHNR and FQNEAQ (reference sequence). J gave up 6 bases and V 4 bases, and 6 bases lay outside the gene matches. This CDR3 spans 13 amino acids. CDR3 in amino acids: CASSYGTTREQYF. In DNA, the CDR3 is TGTGCCAGCAGCTACGGGACTACTCGCGAGCAGTACTTC. Supplemented by reference TRBV7-9 and TRBJ2-7, the full variable domain reads DTGVSQNPRHKITKRGQNVTFRCDPISEHNRLYWYRQTLGQGPEFLTYFQNEAQLEKSRLLSDRFSAERPKGSFSTLEIQRTEQGDSAMYLCASSYGTTREQYFGPGTRLTVT.

The chain carries TRBV7-9 and TRBJ1-4; no clear D. The germline V gene has CDR1 SEHNR and CDR2 FQNEAQ (reference sequence). The CDR3 has 11 residues. V shed 2 bases and J shed 10 bases, with 5 bases lying between them. The CDR3 bases are TGTGCCAGCAGCTTATTGGGAAAACTGTTTTTT. Protein sequence: CASSLLGKLFF.